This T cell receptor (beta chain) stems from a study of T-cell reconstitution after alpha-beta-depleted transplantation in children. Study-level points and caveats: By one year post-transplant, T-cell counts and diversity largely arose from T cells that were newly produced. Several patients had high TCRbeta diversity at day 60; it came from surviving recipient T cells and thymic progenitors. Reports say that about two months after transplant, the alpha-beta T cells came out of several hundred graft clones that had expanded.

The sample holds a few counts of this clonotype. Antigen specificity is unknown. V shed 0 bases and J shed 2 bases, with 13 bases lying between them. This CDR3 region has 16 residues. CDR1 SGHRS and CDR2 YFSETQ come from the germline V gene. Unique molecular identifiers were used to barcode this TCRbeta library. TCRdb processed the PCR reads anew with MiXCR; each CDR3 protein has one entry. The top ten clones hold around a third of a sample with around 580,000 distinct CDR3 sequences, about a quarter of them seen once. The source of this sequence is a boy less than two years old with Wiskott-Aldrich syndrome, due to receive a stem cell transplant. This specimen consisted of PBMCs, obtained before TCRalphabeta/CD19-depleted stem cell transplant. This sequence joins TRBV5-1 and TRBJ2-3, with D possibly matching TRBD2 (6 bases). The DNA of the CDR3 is TGCGCCAGCAGCTTGGGCGCTAGCGCCGACACAGATACGCAGTATTTT. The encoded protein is CASSLGASADTDTQYF. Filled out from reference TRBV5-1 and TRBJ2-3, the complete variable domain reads KAGVTQTPRYLIKTRGQQVTLSCSPISGHRSVSWYQQTPGQGLQFLFEYFSETQRNKGNFPGRFSGRQFSNSRSEMNVSTLELGDSALYLCASSLGASADTDTQYFGPGTRLTVL.